The rows below give T cell receptor beta chains drawn from one sample of a study of blood T cells in healthy people across ages. TCRdb re-analysed the 5' RACE reads in MiXCR, keeping a single row per CDR3 protein. The data hold 1.5 million to 1.9 million distinct CDR3 sequences, with about 42% observed a single time. The source material was blood. Receptors originate from a woman aged 18-30 years in good health. Both conserved end residues are part of each CDR3. A D gene is named only where the DNA matches it firmly. Where a row states a size, it is once, few, many or the class of an expanded clone; other rows omit it.

CDR3aa: CTSGVEGGREQFF
CDR3nt: TGTACTAGTGGTGTGGAGGGCGGGAGAGAGCAGTTCTTC
v_gene: TRBV12-5
abundance: .
d_gene: TRBD2
j_gene: TRBJ2-1

CDR3aa: CASSLVHSGANVLTF
CDR3nt: TGTGCCAGCAGCTTAGTTCACTCTGGGGCCAACGTCCTGACTTTC
v_gene: TRBV7-2
abundance: .
d_gene: .
j_gene: TRBJ2-6

CDR3aa: CAWSADLYNEQFF
CDR3nt: TGTGCCTGGAGTGCAGACCTGTACAATGAGCAGTTCTTC
v_gene: TRBV30
abundance: few
d_gene: .
j_gene: TRBJ2-1

CDR3aa: CASSLQSSGELFF
CDR3nt: TGTGCCAGCAGTTTACAGAGTAGCGGCGAGCTGTTTTTT
v_gene: TRBV12-3/TRBV12-4
abundance: once
d_gene: .
j_gene: TRBJ2-2

CDR3aa: CASSLRGAYNSPLHF
CDR3nt: TGTGCCAGCAGTTTGAGGGGGGCCTATAATTCACCCCTCCACTTT
v_gene: TRBV12-3/TRBV12-4
abundance: .
d_gene: .
j_gene: TRBJ1-6

CDR3aa: CASSLGAMNTEAFF
CDR3nt: TGTGCCAGCAGCCTAGGGGCCATGAACACTGAAGCTTTCTTT
v_gene: TRBV9
abundance: .
d_gene: .
j_gene: TRBJ1-1

CDR3aa: CSVPAVLYNEQFF
CDR3nt: TGCAGCGTTCCGGCCGTACTCTACAATGAGCAGTTCTTC
v_gene: TRBV29-1
abundance: .
d_gene: .
j_gene: TRBJ2-1

CDR3aa: CASRKTRTFTEAFF
CDR3nt: TGTGCCAGCAGAAAGACCCGGACATTCACTGAAGCTTTCTTT
v_gene: TRBV12-3/TRBV12-4
abundance: .
d_gene: .
j_gene: TRBJ1-1

CDR3aa: CASSPLARVTGANVLTF
CDR3nt: TGTGCCAGCAGTCCCCTGGCCAGGGTAACTGGGGCCAACGTCCTGACTTTC
v_gene: TRBV28
abundance: .
d_gene: .
j_gene: TRBJ2-6

CDR3aa: CASSFWMGEKLFF
CDR3nt: TGTGCCAGCAGCTTTTGGATGGGTGAAAAACTGTTTTTT
v_gene: TRBV7-9
abundance: .
d_gene: .
j_gene: TRBJ1-4

CDR3aa: CASSPWTSGVTDTQYF
CDR3nt: TGTGCCAGCAGTCCTTGGACTAGCGGGGTCACAGATACGCAGTATTTT
v_gene: TRBV12-3/TRBV12-4
abundance: many
d_gene: TRBD2
j_gene: TRBJ2-3

CDR3aa: CASSDGQGKDTQYF
CDR3nt: TGTGCCAGCAGCGACGGACAGGGAAAAGATACGCAGTATTTT
v_gene: TRBV7-9
abundance: few
d_gene: TRBD1
j_gene: TRBJ2-3

CDR3aa: CSVWGGDRVGTEAFF
CDR3nt: TGCAGCGTTTGGGGTGGGGACAGGGTAGGAACTGAAGCTTTCTTT
v_gene: TRBV29-1
abundance: few
d_gene: TRBD1
j_gene: TRBJ1-1

CDR3aa: CASSLFKLAEILNEQYF
CDR3nt: TGTGCCAGCAGCTTATTTAAGCTAGCGGAAATTCTCAATGAGCAGTACTTC
v_gene: TRBV7-2
abundance: .
d_gene: TRBD2
j_gene: TRBJ2-5

CDR3aa: CASSEQQEPSGYGYTF
CDR3nt: TGCGCCAGCAGTGAGCAGCAGGAACCGTCGGGGTATGGCTACACCTTC
v_gene: TRBV10-1
abundance: few
d_gene: .
j_gene: TRBJ1-2

CDR3aa: CASRPGGGEKLFF
CDR3nt: TGCGCCAGCAGACCAGGGGGTGGTGAAAAACTGTTTTTT
v_gene: TRBV5-1
abundance: .
d_gene: TRBD1
j_gene: TRBJ1-4

CDR3aa: CATSRDQRQPTGELFF
CDR3nt: TGTGCCACCAGCAGAGATCAACGGCAGCCAACCGGGGAGCTGTTTTTT
v_gene: TRBV15
abundance: once
d_gene: .
j_gene: TRBJ2-2

CDR3aa: CSARTSGTSDTQYF
CDR3nt: TGCAGTGCCAGGACTAGCGGGACATCAGACACGCAGTATTTT
v_gene: TRBV20-1
abundance: .
d_gene: TRBD2
j_gene: TRBJ2-3

CDR3aa: CAISRPGHLANYGYTF
CDR3nt: TGTGCCATCAGTCGACCGGGACACCTAGCTAACTATGGCTACACCTTC
v_gene: TRBV10-3
abundance: once
d_gene: .
j_gene: TRBJ1-2

CDR3aa: CASNEASGISTDTQYF
CDR3nt: TGTGCCAGCAACGAGGCTAGCGGGATAAGCACAGATACGCAGTATTTT
v_gene: TRBV7-9
abundance: .
d_gene: TRBD2
j_gene: TRBJ2-3

CDR3aa: CASSLDYRGTEAFF
CDR3nt: TGTGCCAGCAGCTTAGATTACAGGGGCACTGAAGCTTTCTTT
v_gene: TRBV11-2
abundance: .
d_gene: TRBD1
j_gene: TRBJ1-1

CDR3aa: CASSFFPSGATQETQYF
CDR3nt: TGTGCCAGCAGTTTCTTCCCTAGCGGGGCGACTCAAGAGACCCAGTACTTC
v_gene: TRBV12-3/TRBV12-4
abundance: few
d_gene: TRBD2
j_gene: TRBJ2-5

CDR3aa: CASSHGDSSRTDTQYF
CDR3nt: TGTGCCAGCAGCCATGGGGACAGCTCGCGCACAGATACGCAGTATTTT
v_gene: TRBV4-2
abundance: few
d_gene: TRBD1
j_gene: TRBJ2-3

CDR3aa: CAWTGTGLYEQYF
CDR3nt: TGTGCCTGGACCGGGACAGGGCTATACGAGCAGTACTTC
v_gene: TRBV30
abundance: .
d_gene: TRBD1
j_gene: TRBJ2-7

CDR3aa: CSTGLAGDLSYNEQFF
CDR3nt: TGCAGCACAGGACTAGCGGGAGATTTATCCTACAATGAGCAGTTCTTC
v_gene: TRBV29-1
abundance: .
d_gene: TRBD2
j_gene: TRBJ2-1

CDR3aa: CASRPRTEPTIGYTF
CDR3nt: TGTGCCAGCAGACCCCGGACAGAACCAACGATCGGCTACACCTTC
v_gene: TRBV11-2
abundance: few
d_gene: .
j_gene: TRBJ1-2

CDR3aa: CATSREQGGHEQYF
CDR3nt: TGTGCCACCAGCAGAGAGCAGGGTGGCCACGAGCAGTACTTC
v_gene: TRBV15
abundance: .
d_gene: .
j_gene: TRBJ2-7

CDR3aa: CASSPESMREFF
CDR3nt: TGCGCCAGCAGCCCCGAGTCAATGAGGGAGTTCTTC
v_gene: TRBV5-1
abundance: .
d_gene: .
j_gene: TRBJ2-1

CDR3aa: CASKGDSTPGAYNEQFF
CDR3nt: TGTGCCAGCAAAGGGGACTCCACGCCCGGGGCCTACAATGAGCAGTTCTTC
v_gene: TRBV3-1
abundance: once
d_gene: .
j_gene: TRBJ2-1

CDR3aa: CSARIADTQYF
CDR3nt: TGCAGTGCTAGAATAGCCGATACGCAGTATTTT
v_gene: TRBV20-1
abundance: many
d_gene: .
j_gene: TRBJ2-3

CDR3aa: CASSGGRGNTIYF
CDR3nt: TGTGCCAGCAGCGGGGGACGCGGAAACACCATATATTTT
v_gene: TRBV9
abundance: once
d_gene: .
j_gene: TRBJ1-3

CDR3aa: CASSVAETSGRYTDTQYF
CDR3nt: TGTGCCAGCAGCGTAGCTGAGACTAGCGGGAGATACACAGATACGCAGTATTTT
v_gene: TRBV9
abundance: few
d_gene: TRBD2
j_gene: TRBJ2-3

CDR3aa: CASSQVRSSYEQYF
CDR3nt: TGCGCCAGCAGCCAAGTCAGGAGCTCCTACGAGCAGTACTTC
v_gene: TRBV4-1
abundance: .
d_gene: .
j_gene: TRBJ2-7

CDR3aa: CASSQGRNNEQYF
CDR3nt: TGCGCCAGCAGCCAAGGCAGAAACAATGAGCAGTACTTC
v_gene: TRBV4-1
abundance: .
d_gene: .
j_gene: TRBJ2-7

CDR3aa: CASSPVSGRRETQYF
CDR3nt: TGTGCCAGCAGCCCAGTGAGCGGGAGAAGAGAGACCCAGTACTTC
v_gene: TRBV7-2
abundance: once
d_gene: TRBD2
j_gene: TRBJ2-5

CDR3aa: CASSLWTGGPTDTQYF
CDR3nt: TGTGCCAGCAGCTTGTGGACAGGGGGCCCGACAGATACGCAGTATTTT
v_gene: TRBV7-3
abundance: many
d_gene: TRBD1
j_gene: TRBJ2-3

CDR3aa: CASSPSPGSQETQYF
CDR3nt: TGTGCCAGCTCACCATCTCCGGGGTCTCAAGAGACCCAGTACTTC
v_gene: TRBV18
abundance: few
d_gene: .
j_gene: TRBJ2-5

CDR3aa: CASSPDRGGSNQPQHF
CDR3nt: TGTGCCAGCAGCCCCGACAGGGGTGGAAGCAATCAGCCCCAGCATTTT
v_gene: TRBV7-2
abundance: .
d_gene: TRBD1
j_gene: TRBJ1-5

CDR3aa: CASSLDSIAYEQYF
CDR3nt: TGTGCCAGCAGCTTAGACAGTATCGCCTACGAGCAGTACTTC
v_gene: TRBV11-2
abundance: few
d_gene: .
j_gene: TRBJ2-7

CDR3aa: CSPIPGQFSYEQYF
CDR3nt: TGCAGTCCAATACCGGGACAGTTCTCCTACGAGCAGTACTTC
v_gene: TRBV20-1
abundance: .
d_gene: TRBD1
j_gene: TRBJ2-7

CDR3aa: CSARLGFTDTQYF
CDR3nt: TGCAGTGCCCGCTTGGGGTTCACAGATACGCAGTATTTT
v_gene: TRBV20-1
abundance: .
d_gene: .
j_gene: TRBJ2-3

CDR3aa: CSASDGNSGNTIYF
CDR3nt: TGCAGTGCATCGGACGGAAACTCTGGAAACACCATATATTTT
v_gene: TRBV20-1
abundance: .
d_gene: .
j_gene: TRBJ1-3

CDR3aa: CASSLGGVAYEQFF
CDR3nt: TGTGCCAGCAGCTTGGGGGGCGTTGCCTACGAGCAGTTCTTC
v_gene: TRBV7-9
abundance: once
d_gene: .
j_gene: TRBJ2-1

CDR3aa: CSARDPGQNTEAFF
CDR3nt: TGCAGTGCTAGAGATCCGGGACAGAACACTGAAGCTTTCTTT
v_gene: TRBV20-1
abundance: few
d_gene: .
j_gene: TRBJ1-1